A single sample gave rise to the 28 T cell receptor beta chains below, sequenced in a study of T cells in Graves' hyperthyroidism and ophthalmopathy. Amplified regions were TCR beta CDR3 sequences from RNA transcripts. The primer set for the first-round RT-PCR of the TCR CDR3 was HTBI. MiXCR was run by TCRdb on the multiplex PCR reads, yielding one entry per CDR3 protein. The profile shows approximately 200,000 distinct CDR3 sequences, about 16% of them singletons. The specimen sequenced was blood. The source is a man aged 40-49 years with Graves' hyperthyroidism.

This clonotype showed up many times. The chain combines TRBV19 with TRBJ2-3; D possibly corresponds to TRBD1 (5 bases). The CDR3 covers 14 residues. Deletions cut 5 bases from V and 0 bases from J, with 9 bases between. Germline V CDR1 and CDR2: LNHDA, SQIVND (reference sequence). CDR3 protein: CASSYDSSTDTQYF. The CDR3 DNA reads as TGTGCCAGTAGTTACGACAGCAGCACAGATACGCAGTATTTT.

Ten or more counts support this clonotype. This chain links TRBV5-1 with TRBJ2-7; 8 positions match TRBD1. Trimming at V came to 4 bases and at J to 4 bases, leaving 10 bases not matched to a gene. The CDR3 runs 15 residues. Germline loops: CDR1 SGHRS, CDR2 YFSETQ. The CDR3 spells CASSARQGTGYEQYF. As DNA, the CDR3 is TGCGCCAGCAGCGCACGACAGGGGACTGGATACGAGCAGTACTTC.

This clonotype showed up many times. The chain employs TRBV2 and TRBJ2-7; D not certain. The CDR3 consists of 13 residues. V lost 6 bases, J lost 3 bases, and 12 bases lay in between. Germline assignment: CDR1 SNHLY and CDR2 FYNNEI. CDR3 bases: TGTGCCAGCAGCGCAGACCGGAGCTACGAGCAGTACTTC. It encodes CASSADRSYEQYF.

Many counts were recorded for this clonotype. J is TRBJ1-5 and V is TRBV2; D uncertain. The CDR3 loop spans 12 amino acids. V lost 10 bases, J lost 6 bases, and 13 bases lay in between. CDR1 SNHLY and CDR2 FYNNEI come from the germline V gene. As DNA, the CDR3 is TGTGCCACCAGGACCTTGGGTCAGCCCCAGCATTTT. Translated, it gives CATRTLGQPQHF. The full variable domain, with the rest looked up from reference TRBV2 and TRBJ1-5, is EPEVTQTPSHQVTQMGQEVILRCVPISNHLYFYWYRQILGQKVEFLVSFYNNEISEKSEIFDDQFSVERPDGSNFTLKIRSTKLEDSAMYFCATRTLGQPQHFGDGTRLSIL.

This clonotype was seen many times. This chain links TRBV7-2 with TRBJ1-2; 7 bases fit TRBD1. This CDR3 region has 14 residues. Germline assignment: CDR1 SGHTA and CDR2 FQGNSA. Germline trimming cut 5 bases from V and 2 bases from J; bases unmatched to any gene: 5. CDR3 loop: CASSPTGRNYGYTF. The CDR3 region has the DNA TGTGCCAGCAGCCCGACAGGGAGGAACTATGGCTACACCTTC.

In its sample, this clonotype was seen many times. The chain has TRBV7-2 and TRBJ1-1; TRBD1 aligns across 7 bases. The CDR3 sequence is 14 residues long. CDR1 is SGHTA, CDR2 FQGNSA, per germline. V was pared by 5 bases and J by 2 bases, with 5 bases of the junction left unmatched. The CDR3 here is CASSTYRGNTEAFF. DNA for the CDR3: TGTGCCAGCAGCACTTACAGGGGTAACACTGAAGCTTTCTTT.

This clonotype was counted many times. The chain links TRBV5-1 to TRBJ2-5; 12 bases agree with TRBD2. CDR3 size: 16 residues. Germline CDR1 reads SGHRS; CDR2 reads YFSETQ. The trim removed 3 bases at V and 2 bases at J, leaving 5 bases unmatched. CDR3 sequence (DNA): TGCGCCAGCAGCTGGGGCGGACTAGCGGGACAAGAGACCCAGTACTTC. It yields the protein CASSWGGLAGQETQYF.

This rearrangement joins TRBV7-2 to TRBJ2-3; 10 bases match TRBD2. V was pared by 6 bases and J by 0 bases, with 3 bases of the junction left unmatched. The CDR3 sequence is 15 residues long. The germline V gene has CDR1 SGHTA and CDR2 FQGNSA. As DNA, the CDR3 is TGTGCCAGCAGTCAGCGGGGGGGTAGCACAGATACGCAGTATTTT. This gives the protein CASSQRGGSTDTQYF.

The chain carries TRBV11-2 and TRBJ2-3; the D gene is possibly TRBD2 (6 bases). This CDR3 comprises 15 residues. V was shortened by 1 base and J by 2 bases, with 10 bases between the two germline ends. Germline CDR1 is SGHAT and CDR2 is FQNNGV. DNA of the CDR3: TGTGCCAGCAGCTTAGTTTGGGAGGTCACAGATACGCAGTATTTT. This gives the protein CASSLVWEVTDTQYF.

This clonotype was seen at least ten times. Lacking the conserved final phenylalanine or tryptophan, this CDR3 likely reflects a read error. CDR3 sequence: CSATGNPTEAFL. The CDR3 DNA follows: TGCAGTGCTACAGGCAATCCAACTGAAGCTTTCCTT. The J gene is TRBJ1-1, the V gene TRBV20-1; D is uncertain. Trimming pared 4 bases from V and 5 bases from J, leaving 11 bases between. CDR1 is DFQATT, CDR2 SNEGSKA, per germline (reference sequence). This CDR3 contains 12 residues.

This clonotype was seen repeatedly, ten times or more. CDR3 DNA: TGTGCCACCAGCAGAGGGAACAGGGGGCTTGATGAGCAGTTCTTC. Amino acids: CATSRGNRGLDEQFF. The chain recombines TRBV15 with TRBJ2-1; 9 bases line up with TRBD1. Looked up from germline, CDR1 is LNHNV and CDR2 is YYDKDF (reference sequence). The CDR3 totals 15 residues. Trimming cost V 1 base and J 8 bases; bases outside gene matches: 6.

This clonotype was detected many times. The CDR3 sequence is CASSRTSGDTDTQYF. The CDR3 DNA reads as TGTGCCAGCTCACGGACTAGCGGGGACACAGATACGCAGTATTTT. The V call is TRBV18, the J call TRBJ2-3, with 12 bases aligning to TRBD2. The V gene end was trimmed by 4 bases and the J gene end by 2 bases; junction bases not matched to a gene: 1. The CDR3 covers 15 residues. The germline CDR1 and CDR2 sequences are KGHSH and LQKENI.

The chain links TRBV24-1 to TRBJ2-7, with TRBD1 as a possible D gene (6 bases). CDR1 and CDR2 from the germline V gene are KGHDR and SFDVKD. The CDR3 has 14 residues. Trimming took 3 bases from V and 5 from J, leaving 13 bases between them. Here the CDR3 reads CATSDPIQGNEQYF. In DNA form, the CDR3 reads TGTGCCACCAGTGATCCGATACAGGGCAACGAGCAGTACTTC.

This clonotype was counted ten times or more. The chain employs TRBV30 and TRBJ1-5; tentatively, D is TRBD1 (6 bases). Trimming left V 0 bases short and J 7 bases short, with 13 bases between. This CDR3 has 14 residues. Germline V gene lookup returns CDR1 GTSNPN and CDR2 SVGIG (reference sequence). CDR3 protein: CAWSVLRGGQPQHF. In DNA form, the CDR3 reads TGTGCCTGGAGTGTACTCAGGGGCGGGCAGCCCCAGCATTTT.

This clonotype was seen many times. J is TRBJ2-7 and V is TRBV5-5; 11 bases line up with TRBD1. Germline trimming cut 4 bases from V and 4 bases from J; bases unmatched to any gene: 10. The CDR3 is made up of 16 amino acids. The germline gives CDR1 SGHKS, CDR2 YYEKEE (reference sequence). The CDR3, as DNA: TGTGCCAGCAGCGTATGGATCGGACAGGGGGCTTACGAGCAGTACTTC. This encodes CASSVWIGQGAYEQYF.

This clonotype was seen ten or more times. This sequence joins TRBV7-9 and TRBJ1-2; 7 nucleotides agree with TRBD1. Trimming cost V 5 bases and J 3 bases; bases outside gene matches: 6. The CDR3 loop spans 14 amino acids. Per the germline V gene, CDR1 is SEHNR and CDR2 is FQNEAQ (reference sequence). The CDR3 DNA reads TGTGCCAGCAGCCAGGGGGGTGACGACTATGGCTACACCTTC. Protein sequence: CASSQGGDDYGYTF.

This chain uses TRBV7-2 with TRBJ1-4; D not resolved. Germline loops: CDR1 SGHTA, CDR2 FQGNSA. The CDR3 covers 15 residues. V was pared by 2 bases and J by 5 bases, with 12 bases between. The CDR3 reads CASSLYTMSNEKLFF. Here the CDR3 DNA reads TGTGCCAGCAGCTTATATACGATGTCGAATGAAAAACTGTTTTTT.

This clonotype was recorded many times. The chain combines TRBV29-1 with TRBJ1-1, with 7 bases lining up with TRBD1. V lost 6 bases to trimming and J lost 1 base; unmatched junction nucleotides: 5. The germline V gene has CDR1 SQVTM and CDR2 ANQGSEA. The CDR3 has 13 residues. CDR3 in DNA: TGCAGCGTGCAGGGACAGCCGAACACTGAAGCTTTCTTT. It yields the protein CSVQGQPNTEAFF.

This clonotype has a count of ten or more. The chain recombines TRBV6-2 or TRBV6-3 with TRBJ2-3, with D perhaps TRBD1 (5 bases). This CDR3 comprises 15 residues. CDR1 is MNHEY and CDR2 is SVGEGT in the germline V gene. Trimming cost V 6 bases and J 9 bases, with 22 bases left between them. The CDR3 DNA follows: TGTGCCAGCAGCCGAGACGACAGTCTCCAGAGAACGCAGTATTTT. This codes for CASSRDDSLQRTQYF.

For this clonotype: A much larger clone is a single base away; this may be a read error. The CDR3 nucleotides read TGTGCCAGCTCACCAAAGGGAACAGACAGTGAGCAGTTCTTC. Translating gives CASSPKGTDSEQFF. The chain recombines TRBV18 with TRBJ2-1; D possibly corresponds to TRBD1 (5 bases). The length of the CDR3 is 14 residues. Germline V gene lookup returns CDR1 KGHSH and CDR2 LQKENI. Between the trimmed V and J ends, which lost 2 bases and 9 bases, there was a span of 14 bases.

The V call is TRBV7-8, the J call TRBJ1-5; possibly TRBD1 for D (5 bases). Germline assignment: CDR1 SGHVS and CDR2 FQNEAQ. Trimming shortened V by 2 bases and J by 5 bases, and 16 bases separated the two germline ends. The CDR3 consists of 16 residues. CDR3 nucleotide sequence: TGTGCCAGCAGCTTAAAGAGGGACCGTATGGATCAGCCCCAGCATTTT. Translating it yields CASSLKRDRMDQPQHF.

This chain uses TRBV20-1 with TRBJ2-3, with D unresolved. The germline CDR1 and CDR2 sequences are DFQATT and SNEGSKA (reference sequence). CDR3 size: 11 residues. V lost 6 bases to trimming and J lost 5 bases, with 9 bases between them. The CDR3 nucleotides read TGCAGTGCAGAAGAAGGAGATACGCAGTATTTT. This codes for CSAEEGDTQYF.

With regard to this clonotype: A much bigger clone sits one base away, suggesting this may be a read error. The chain couples TRBV7-3 to TRBJ2-5; weak D call: TRBD2 (5 bases). The ends were cut back, 5 bases at V and 2 bases at J, with 12 bases in the middle. The CDR3 spans 14 residues. Germline V lookup: CDR1 SGHTA, CDR2 FQGTGA. The DNA of the CDR3 is TGTGCCAGCAGCAGGACTGGCGGGCAAGAGACCCAGTACTTC. Encoded protein: CASSRTGGQETQYF.

This clonotype was counted between two and nine times. At one end the junction does not follow the germline gene, possibly because of a read error. The rearrangement joins TRBV5-4 to TRBJ2-1, with D unclear. This CDR3 has 24 amino acids. Germline V gives CDR1 SGHNT, CDR2 YYREEE (reference sequence). The CDR3 sequence is CASSLSTGVLQEGIEPSSYSEQFF. DNA of the CDR3: TGTGCCAGCAGCTTGTCAACGGGTGTTCTGCAGGAAGGGATAGAACCGAGCTCCTACAGTGAGCAGTTCTTC.

There are a few counts of this clonotype. The chain has TRBV27 and TRBJ2-1; possibly TRBD1 or TRBD2 for D (6 bases each). This CDR3 region has 16 residues. Between the trimmed V and J ends, which lost 2 bases and 0 bases, there was a span of 11 bases. Germline CDR1 and CDR2: MNHEY and SMNVEV (reference sequence). The CDR3: CASSLRGQSSYNEQFF. Here the CDR3 DNA reads TGTGCCAGCAGTTTACGGGGGCAAAGCTCCTACAATGAGCAGTTCTTC.

This clonotype occurred many times. The chain carries TRBV7-3 and TRBJ2-1, with TRBD2 matching 7 bases. Germline assignment: CDR1 SGHTA and CDR2 FQGTGA. The ends lost 2 bases at V and 8 bases at J; junction bases unmatched: 12. The CDR3 spans 16 residues. The CDR3 nucleotides read TGTGCCAGCAGCTTATCGTTGGGAGGGCGGGGCGATGAGCAGTTCTTC. This encodes CASSLSLGGRGDEQFF.

This clonotype was recorded many times. The chain links TRBV9 to TRBJ2-3, with D perhaps TRBD2 (6 bases). V shed 4 bases and J shed 1 base, with 13 bases lying between them. This CDR3 contains 15 residues. CDR1 SGDLS and CDR2 YYNGEE come from the germline V gene. For the CDR3, the DNA is TGTGCCAGCAGCCTCGATAGCGGTGGCACAGATACGCAGTATTTT. It is translated as CASSLDSGGTDTQYF.

The rearrangement joins TRBV5-4 to TRBJ1-6, with TRBD1 matching 7 bases. The ends lost 4 bases at V and 7 bases at J; junction bases unmatched: 5. The germline gives CDR1 SGHNT, CDR2 YYREEE (reference sequence). This CDR3 is built from 14 residues. The CDR3 loop is CASSQGQVNSPLHF. CDR3 sequence (DNA): TGTGCCAGCAGCCAAGGACAGGTGAATTCACCCCTCCACTTT. Complete variable domain (other parts from reference TRBV5-4 and TRBJ1-6): ETGVTQSPTHLIKTRGQQVTLRCSSQSGHNTVSWYQQALGQGPQFIFQYYREEENGRGNFPPRFSGLQFPNYSSELNVNALELDDSALYLCASSQGQVNSPLHFGNGTRLTVT.